Below are 15 T cell receptor beta chains sequenced from a single sample in a study of early T cells in non-severe SARS-CoV-2 infection. Via MiXCR, TCRdb re-called the 5' RACE reads, giving one row per CDR3 protein. The data contain 55,000 to 80,000 distinct CDR3 sequences, over 10% of them singletons. The sequencing here drew on whole blood, taken at baseline. The receptors come from an adult who was a healthcare worker with PCR-confirmed SARS-CoV-2 infection or an uninfected control (not recorded which).

This clonotype was recorded many times. The chain carries TRBV2 and TRBJ2-3; 8 bases line up with TRBD1. Germline CDR1 reads SNHLY; CDR2 reads FYNNEI. This CDR3 contains 13 residues. V shed 6 bases, J shed 1 base, and the junction held 0 bases outside the gene matches. CDR3 protein: CASRQGGTDTQYF. The CDR3 nucleotides are TGTGCCAGCAGACAGGGGGGCACAGATACGCAGTATTTT.

This clonotype has just a few counts. This chain joins TRBV7-2 and TRBJ2-1; D remains unclear. The germline V gene encodes CDR1 SGHTA and CDR2 FQGNSA. This CDR3 comprises 12 residues. Trimming removed 0 bases from V and 7 bases from J, with 4 bases in between. CDR3 nucleotide sequence: TGTGCCAGCAGCTTAGCCAGGAATGAGCAGTTCTTC. Residues: CASSLARNEQFF.

In this sample, this clonotype turned up many times. J is TRBJ2-7 and V is TRBV5-5; D is perhaps TRBD1 (6 bases). V lost 0 bases to trimming and J lost 1 base, with 11 bases between them. CDR1 is SGHKS, CDR2 YYEKEE, per germline (reference sequence). This CDR3 is built from 15 residues. DNA of the CDR3: TGTGCCAGCAGCTTGGTCCCGACAGGTTCCTACGAGCAGTACTTC. Residues: CASSLVPTGSYEQYF.

The V gene is TRBV6-1, the J gene TRBJ2-1, with 7 bases matching TRBD1. Germline assignment: CDR1 MNHNS and CDR2 SASEGT. The V segment lost 4 bases and the J segment 8 bases; nucleotides outside the gene matches: 8. This CDR3 contains 14 residues. The CDR3 DNA follows: TGTGCCAGCAGTGTTACTACAGGGGTTGATGAGCAGTTCTTC. This encodes CASSVTTGVDEQFF.

Only a few counts were recorded for this clonotype. The CDR3 DNA reads TGTGCCAGCAGCTCCAGGACTAGCGGGAATCGGGGGTCCTACAATGAGCAGTTCTTC. Translation: CASSSRTSGNRGSYNEQFF. V and J are TRBV5-5 and TRBJ2-1, with 12 bases identical to TRBD2. The V and J ends lost 3 bases and 1 base, in that order; junction bases with no gene match: 11. CDR1 is SGHKS, CDR2 YYEKEE, per germline (reference sequence). The CDR3 runs 19 residues.

This clonotype showed up just a few times. This sequence joins TRBV18 and TRBJ2-2; no clear D. The V end lost 2 bases, the J end lost 2 bases, and 9 bases lay between the germline ends. This CDR3 contains 15 residues. Germline CDR1 KGHSH, CDR2 LQKENI. The CDR3 region has the DNA TGTGCCAGCTCACCAGAGAGACTTAACACCGGGGAGCTGTTTTTT. This encodes CASSPERLNTGELFF.

Ten or more counts support this clonotype. The rearrangement links TRBV6-1 to TRBJ2-3; TRBD2 is a possible D gene (7 bases). CDR1 and CDR2 from the germline V gene are MNHNS and SASEGT. Deletions cut 7 bases from V and 2 bases from J, with 13 bases between. The CDR3 is 14 residues long. CDR3 in DNA: TGTGCCAGCAAGGGGGGGACTTTCACAGATACGCAGTATTTT. It translates to CASKGGTFTDTQYF.

This clonotype was counted a few times. The chain is built from TRBV11-2 and TRBJ2-3; 8 bases are shared with TRBD2. Per germline, CDR1 SGHAT and CDR2 FQNNGV. J was trimmed by 4 bases and V by 3 bases; bases with no gene match: 6. CDR3 length: 15 residues. The CDR3 nucleotides read TGTGCCAGCAGCTTTACGGGGGGGAGAGCAGATACGCAGTATTTT. Translated: CASSFTGGRADTQYF.

The rearrangement joins TRBV19 to TRBJ1-4; D unresolved. Germline V gene data show CDR1 as LNHDA and CDR2 as SQIVND (reference sequence). The CDR3 covers 14 residues. Trimming removed 5 bases at V and 1 base at J, with 8 bases between. The CDR3 region has the DNA TGTGCCAGTAGTGCCACGGTAACTAATGAAAAACTGTTTTTT. Amino acids: CASSATVTNEKLFF.

This clonotype was found many times. The chain is built from TRBV7-2 and TRBJ2-5, with 12 nucleotides matching TRBD2. CDR3 length: 15 amino acids. The V gene's germline CDR1 is SGHTA and CDR2 FQGNSA. V was pared by 4 bases and J by 6 bases, with 6 bases of the junction left unmatched. CDR3 in amino acids: CASSSSGGALKTQYF. CDR3 in DNA: TGTGCCAGCAGCTCTAGCGGGGGGGCGCTGAAGACCCAGTACTTC.

The J gene is TRBJ1-4, the V gene TRBV7-6; 7 positions match TRBD1. CDR1 and CDR2 (germline): SGHVS, FNYEAQ. V was pared by 2 bases and J by 0 bases, with 3 bases of the junction left unmatched. This CDR3 comprises 16 residues. CDR3: CASSLTGTATNEKLFF. The CDR3 coding sequence is TGTGCCAGCAGCTTAACCGGGACAGCAACTAATGAAAAACTGTTTTTT.

This clonotype was picked up a small number of times. The rearrangement links TRBV6-2 or TRBV6-3 to TRBJ1-1; no definite D call. The germline V and J ends were trimmed by 5 bases and 4 bases, with 11 bases remaining between them. In germline, CDR1 is MNHEY, CDR2 SVGEGT. The CDR3 sequence is 13 residues long. DNA of the CDR3: TGTGCCAGCAGTCCGGACTGGGGCACTGAAGCTTTCTTT. Its translation is CASSPDWGTEAFF.

This clonotype was seen a few times. V gene TRBV7-3 combines with J gene TRBJ2-1; D might be TRBD1 or TRBD2, each matching 5 bases. The CDR3 is 15 amino acids. The V end was cut by 3 bases, the J end by 7 bases, with 16 bases between. CDR1 is SGHTA, CDR2 FQGTGA, per germline. CDR3 DNA sequence: TGTGCCAGCAGCTTCGCCCGGGGCGCCCTGAATGAGCAGTTCTTC. Its protein product is CASSFARGALNEQFF.

The chain combines TRBV12-3 or TRBV12-4 with TRBJ1-3; no clear D gene. This CDR3 comprises 12 residues. Between the trimmed V and J ends, which lost 8 bases and 2 bases, there was a span of 7 bases. The CDR3 is CASGRAGNTIYF. The CDR3 DNA is TGTGCCAGCGGCAGAGCTGGAAACACCATATATTTT.

This clonotype has only a few counts. The J gene is TRBJ2-7, the V gene TRBV7-3; no clear D gene. The CDR3 contains 13 residues. Trimming removed 2 bases from V and 4 bases from J, with 9 bases in between. Germline V gene lookup returns CDR1 SGHTA and CDR2 FQGTGA. In nucleotides, the CDR3 is TGTGCCAGCAGCTTATCTCGAGATTACGAGCAGTACTTC. Translation: CASSLSRDYEQYF.